The T cell receptor (beta chain) under discussion was sequenced for a study of shared clonotypes between healthy human individuals. Regarding the study as a whole: How much donors shared clonotypes was expected to be affected by sequencing depth.

The repertoire was sequenced with immunoSEQ multiplex PCR; TCRdb's copy has only in-frame clones and lacks some. The table has millions of clones, roughly 95% seen once. Every one of the donors was a Caucasian adult that lived in Nashville, Tennessee. On this clone itself: Its antigen is undetermined.

The CDR3 covers 12 residues. Germline CDR1 reads SNHLY; CDR2 reads FYNNEI. The germline V and J ends were trimmed by 2 bases and 4 bases, with 6 bases remaining between them. The rearrangement joins TRBV2 to TRBJ2-7; no reliable D call. The TCR was taken from a man aged 18 to 29 in good health. Input material: naive CD4+ T cells sorted from blood. Subset of the sample: CD45RA+ positively selected. This CDR3 is CASSESVYEQYF. In DNA, the CDR3 is TGTGCCAGCAGTGAATCGGTGTACGAGCAGTACTTC.